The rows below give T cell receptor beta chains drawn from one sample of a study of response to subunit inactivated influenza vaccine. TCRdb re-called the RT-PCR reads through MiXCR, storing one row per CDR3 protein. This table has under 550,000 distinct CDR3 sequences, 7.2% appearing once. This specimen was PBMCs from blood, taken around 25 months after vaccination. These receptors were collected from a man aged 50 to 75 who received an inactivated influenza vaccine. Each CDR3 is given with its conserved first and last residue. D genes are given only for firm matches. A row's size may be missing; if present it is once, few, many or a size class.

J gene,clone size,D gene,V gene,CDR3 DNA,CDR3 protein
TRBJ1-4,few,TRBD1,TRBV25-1,TGTGCCAGCAGCCCAGCCCCGGGACAGGGAGTTGGGGATAATGAAAAACTGTTTTTT,CASSPAPGQGVGDNEKLFF
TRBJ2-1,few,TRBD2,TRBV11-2,TGTGCCAGCGCGGTAGCGGGGAAATACAATGAGCAGTTCTTC,CASAVAGKYNEQFF
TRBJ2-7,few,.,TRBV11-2,TGTGCCAGCAGCCTGCAGGGTTTCTACGAGCAGTACTTC,CASSLQGFYEQYF
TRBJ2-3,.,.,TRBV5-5,TGTGCCAGCAGCTTGGGACAGTCTCTAGGAGATACGCAGTATTTT,CASSLGQSLGDTQYF
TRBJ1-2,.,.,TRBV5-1,TGCGCCAGCGGAGGACAGTCGCCTAACTATGGCTACACCTTC,CASGGQSPNYGYTF
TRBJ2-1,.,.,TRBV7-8,TGTGCCAGCAGCTTTGGTCAGACCGATGAGCAGTTCTTC,CASSFGQTDEQFF
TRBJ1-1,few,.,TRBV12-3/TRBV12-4,TGTGCCAGCAGTTTAAGTACAGGGACGGCCACTGAAGCTTTCTTT,CASSLSTGTATEAFF
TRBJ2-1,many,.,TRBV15,TGTGCCACCAGCAGAGTGGGGGAACTAAGACGGAGGAACAATGAGCAGTTCTTC,CATSRVGELRRRNNEQFF
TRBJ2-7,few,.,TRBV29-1,TGCAGCGTTGAACTTCGGACCCACAGCTCCTACGAGCAGTACTTC,CSVELRTHSSYEQYF
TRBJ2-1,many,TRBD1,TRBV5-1,TGCGCCAGCAGCTTGCTCGGGACAGGGCACGATGAGCAGTTCTTC,CASSLLGTGHDEQFF
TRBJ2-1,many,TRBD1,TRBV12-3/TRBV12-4,TGTGCCAGCAGTTTTACAGGGGGCGTTAGTCAGTTCTTC,CASSFTGGVSQFF
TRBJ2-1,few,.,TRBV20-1,TGCAGTGCTCGGACGAACCCGTACAATGAGCAGTTCTTC,CSARTNPYNEQFF
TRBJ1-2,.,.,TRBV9,TGTGCCAGCAGCGCCACTTCTTGGGGAAGGGGCGGCTATGGCTACACCTTC,CASSATSWGRGGYGYTF
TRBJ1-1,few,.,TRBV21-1,TGTGCCAGCAGCAAAGGCCCCAGGGTTTTCACTGAAGCTTTCTTT,CASSKGPRVFTEAFF
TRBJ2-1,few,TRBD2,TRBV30,TGTGCCTGGAGTGTAATTTTGGTATTTAGCGGGGCGTACAATGAGCAGTTCTTC,CAWSVILVFSGAYNEQFF
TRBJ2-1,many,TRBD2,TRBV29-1,TGCAGCGTCGTAGCGGGAAAGGGGCAGTTCTTC,CSVVAGKGQFF
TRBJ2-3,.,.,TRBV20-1,TGCAGTGCTAGAAAGGTGGGGCCGGGTACGCAGTATTTT,CSARKVGPGTQYF
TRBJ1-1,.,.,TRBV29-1,TGCAGCGTTGAAGAGCAGGGTATGAACACTGAAGCTTTCTTT,CSVEEQGMNTEAFF
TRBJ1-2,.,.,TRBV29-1,TGCAGCGTTCTGGGGTCAGGCTATGGCTACACCTTC,CSVLGSGYGYTF
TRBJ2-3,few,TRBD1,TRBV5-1,TGCGCCAGCAGCCGTGACAGGGCCTCAGATACGCAGTATTTT,CASSRDRASDTQYF
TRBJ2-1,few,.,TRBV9,TGTGCCAGCAGCTCCCAACAGGAGAATGAGCAGTTCTTC,CASSSQQENEQFF
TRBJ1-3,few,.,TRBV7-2,TGTGCCAGCAGCTTAGCCAGACCTGGAAACACCATATATTTT,CASSLARPGNTIYF
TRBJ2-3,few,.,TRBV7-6,TGTGCCAGCAGCGGTAGCGCCGCTAGCACAGATACGCAGTATTTT,CASSGSAASTDTQYF
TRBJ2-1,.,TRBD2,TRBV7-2,TGTGCCAGCAGCGTCCTGGGCGGGACTAGTAGGAATGAGCAGTTCTTC,CASSVLGGTSRNEQFF
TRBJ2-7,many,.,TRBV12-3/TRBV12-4,TGTGCCAGCAGTTTTAACACACCCGACCAAACGGACGAGCAGTACTTC,CASSFNTPDQTDEQYF
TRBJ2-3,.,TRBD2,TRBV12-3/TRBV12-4,TGTGCCAGCAGTCCCAACCTCGGGACTAGCGGGGGAAGCACAGATACGCGGTATTTT,CASSPNLGTSGGSTDTRYF
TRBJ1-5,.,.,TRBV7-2,TGTGCCAGCAGCTTGGCGAGGGTCAATCAGCCCCAGCATTTT,CASSLARVNQPQHF
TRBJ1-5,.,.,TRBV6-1,TGTGCCAGCAGTGAGATGGGCACCCCGCCCCAGCATTTT,CASSEMGTPPQHF